This TCR beta chain came from a study of shared clonotypes between healthy human individuals. At the level of the study: The plates for each donor numbered three CD4 naive, three CD4 memory, two CD8 naive and one CD8 memory.

The data were produced by immunoSEQ multiplex PCR, yet TCRdb's version contains in-frame clones alone and is incomplete. The sample gives approximately 980,000 clones, less than 85% of which show up once; about 1.5% is in the top ten. The CDR3 runs to 15 residues. Trimming removed 6 bases from V and 3 bases from J; junction bases left unmatched: 10. From germline, CDR1 is SGHDN and CDR2 FVKESK. The source is a man between 18 and 35 years old in good health. Material for sequencing was memory CD4+ T cells sorted from blood. This sample's subset: CD45RA-negative fraction. The V gene is TRBV14, the J gene TRBJ1-1; 7 bases align to TRBD1. The CDR3 reads CASRPTGERYTEAFF. CDR3 DNA sequence: TGTGCCAGCAGGCCAACAGGGGAGAGGTACACTGAAGCTTTCTTT. Full variable domain (outside the CDR3, taken from reference TRBV14 and TRBJ1-1): EAGVTQFPSHSVIEKGQTVTLRCDPISGHDNLYWYRRVMGKEIKFLLHFVKESKQDESGMPNNRFLAERTGGTYSTLKVQPAELEDSGVYFCASRPTGERYTEAFFGQGTRLTVV.